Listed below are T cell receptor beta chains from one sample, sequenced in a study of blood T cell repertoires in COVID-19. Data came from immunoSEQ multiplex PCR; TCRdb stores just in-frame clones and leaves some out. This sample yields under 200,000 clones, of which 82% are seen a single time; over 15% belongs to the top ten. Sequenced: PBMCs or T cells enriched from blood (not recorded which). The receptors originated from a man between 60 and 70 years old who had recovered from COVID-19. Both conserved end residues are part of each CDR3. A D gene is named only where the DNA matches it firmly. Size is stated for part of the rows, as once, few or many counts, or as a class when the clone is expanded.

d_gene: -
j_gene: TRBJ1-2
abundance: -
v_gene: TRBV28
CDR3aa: CASSEGEYGYTF
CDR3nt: TGTGCCAGCAGTGAGGGGGAGTATGGCTACACCTTC

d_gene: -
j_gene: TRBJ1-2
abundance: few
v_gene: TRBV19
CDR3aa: CASKRREAYGYTF
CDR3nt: TGTGCCAGTAAGCGCAGGGAGGCCTATGGCTACACCTTC

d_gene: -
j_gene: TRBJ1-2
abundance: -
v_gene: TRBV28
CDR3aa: CASSRTVQGYTF
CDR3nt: TGTGCCAGCAGCAGGACAGTCCAAGGCTACACCTTC

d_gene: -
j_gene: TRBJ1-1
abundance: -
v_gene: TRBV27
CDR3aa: CASSFRGNMNTEAFF
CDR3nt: TGTGCCAGCAGTTTTCGGGGGAACATGAACACTGAAGCTTTCTTT

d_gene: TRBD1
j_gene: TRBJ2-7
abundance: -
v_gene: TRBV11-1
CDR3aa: CASGYRGPLYEQYF
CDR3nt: TGTGCCAGCGGGTACAGGGGACCCTTGTACGAGCAGTACTTC

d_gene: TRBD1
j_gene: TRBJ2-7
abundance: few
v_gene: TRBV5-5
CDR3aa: CASSRPGTDTRQYF
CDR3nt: TGTGCCAGCAGCCGCCCCGGGACAGATACGAGGCAGTACTTC

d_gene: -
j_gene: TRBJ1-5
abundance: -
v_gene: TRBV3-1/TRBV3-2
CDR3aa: CASSQDSTINQPQHF
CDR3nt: TGTGCCAGCAGCCAAGACAGTACCATCAATCAGCCCCAGCATTTT

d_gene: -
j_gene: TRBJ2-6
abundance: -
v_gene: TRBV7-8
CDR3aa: CASSLVLSNSGANVLTF
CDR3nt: TGTGCCAGCAGCTTAGTCCTAAGTAATTCTGGGGCCAACGTCCTGACTTTC

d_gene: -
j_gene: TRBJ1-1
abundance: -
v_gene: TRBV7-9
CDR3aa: CASSTTGTTEAFF
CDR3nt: TGTGCCAGCAGCACGACAGGTACAACTGAAGCTTTCTTT

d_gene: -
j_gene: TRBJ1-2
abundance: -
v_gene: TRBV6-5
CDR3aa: CASRAQGKYGYTF
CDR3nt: TGTGCCAGCAGGGCACAGGGAAAGTATGGCTACACCTTC

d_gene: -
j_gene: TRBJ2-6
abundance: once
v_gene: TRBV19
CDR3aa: CASSPQGSGANVLTF
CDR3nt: TGTGCCAGTAGTCCCCAGGGCTCTGGGGCCAACGTCCTGACTTTC

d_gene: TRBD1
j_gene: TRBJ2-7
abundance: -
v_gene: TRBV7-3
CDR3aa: CASSPKGTGGYEQYF
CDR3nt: TGTGCCAGCAGCCCCAAAGGGACAGGGGGATACGAGCAGTACTTC

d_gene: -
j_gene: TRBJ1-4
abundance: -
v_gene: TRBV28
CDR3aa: CASTAAGGPNEKLFF
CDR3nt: TGTGCCAGCACCGCGGCCGGGGGGCCAAATGAAAAACTGTTTTTT

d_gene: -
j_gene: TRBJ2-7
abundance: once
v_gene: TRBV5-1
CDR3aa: CASGADGVYEQYF
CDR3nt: TGCGCCAGCGGGGCAGATGGGGTGTACGAGCAGTACTTC

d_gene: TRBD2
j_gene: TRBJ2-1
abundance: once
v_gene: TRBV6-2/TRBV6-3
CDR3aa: CASSQSSGPGTSGGQFF
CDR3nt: TGTGCCAGCAGTCAATCTTCCGGCCCCGGGACTAGTGGGGGCCAGTTCTTC

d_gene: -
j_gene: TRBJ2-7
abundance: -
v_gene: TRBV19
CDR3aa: CASSIRSGTYEQYF
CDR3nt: TGTGCCAGTAGTATTCGGTCCGGTACCTACGAGCAGTACTTC

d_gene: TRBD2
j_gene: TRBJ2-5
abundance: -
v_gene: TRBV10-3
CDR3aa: CAISEPLTGTSTETQYF
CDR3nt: TGTGCCATCAGTGAGCCCCTCACCGGGACTAGCACCGAGACCCAGTACTTC

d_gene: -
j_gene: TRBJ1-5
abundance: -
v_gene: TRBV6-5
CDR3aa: CASTGVISNQPQHF
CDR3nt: TGTGCCAGCACGGGAGTAATTAGCAATCAGCCCCAGCATTTT

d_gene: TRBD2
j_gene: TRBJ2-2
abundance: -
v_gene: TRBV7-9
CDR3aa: CASSPRGANTGELFF
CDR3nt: TGTGCCAGCAGCCCCCGGGGGGCGAACACCGGGGAGCTGTTTTTT

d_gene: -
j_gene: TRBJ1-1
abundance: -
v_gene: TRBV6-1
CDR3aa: CASSEGRRQVEAFF
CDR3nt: TGTGCCAGCAGTGAAGGTCGCCGACAGGTGGAAGCTTTCTTT